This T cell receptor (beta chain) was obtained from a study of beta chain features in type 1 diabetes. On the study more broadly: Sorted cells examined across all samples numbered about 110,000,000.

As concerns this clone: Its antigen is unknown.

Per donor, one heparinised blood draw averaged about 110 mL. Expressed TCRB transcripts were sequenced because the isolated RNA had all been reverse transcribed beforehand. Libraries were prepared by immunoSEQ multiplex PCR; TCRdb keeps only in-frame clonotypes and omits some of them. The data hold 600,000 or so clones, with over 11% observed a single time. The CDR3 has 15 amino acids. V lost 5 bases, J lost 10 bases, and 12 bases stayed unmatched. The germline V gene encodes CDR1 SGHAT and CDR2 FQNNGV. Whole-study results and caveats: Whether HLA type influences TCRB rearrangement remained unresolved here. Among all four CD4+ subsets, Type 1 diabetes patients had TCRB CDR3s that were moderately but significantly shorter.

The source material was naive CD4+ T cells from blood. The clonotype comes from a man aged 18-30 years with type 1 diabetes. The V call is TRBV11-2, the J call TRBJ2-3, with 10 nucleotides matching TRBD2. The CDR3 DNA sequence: TGTGCCAGCAGCGCCCCAACTCCTACTAGCGGGGCGCAGTATTTT. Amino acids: CASSAPTPTSGAQYF.